The rows below give T cell receptor beta chains drawn from one sample of a study of identical twins. TCRdb recomputed calls from the 5' RACE reads with MiXCR, one row per CDR3 protein. Among some 440,000 distinct CDR3 sequences, 20% to 25% were seen once, and the ten largest hold 2.9%. The data were also submitted as part of a second study, on T cells expressing NK-cell markers.

The sample was CD4+ T cells sorted from blood. The origin of the receptors is a woman between 18 and 29 years old in good health. CDR3s include the opening cysteine and the closing phenylalanine or tryptophan.

j_gene	v_gene	CDR3aa
TRBJ2-7	TRBV5-5	CASRKTGIIYEQYF
TRBJ1-1	TRBV18	CASSPTGMNTEAFF
TRBJ2-3	TRBV27	CASSSTLRGITDTQYF
TRBJ2-1	TRBV7-2	CASSIDRGGYNEQFF
TRBJ2-4	TRBV5-1	CASSFGQGALAKNIQYF
TRBJ2-2	TRBV11-3	CASSPWTSPTPGELFF
TRBJ2-7	TRBV7-2	CASSPPGLKHEQYF
TRBJ2-7	TRBV5-1	CASSLEGREQYF
TRBJ2-1	TRBV6-2/TRBV6-3	CASTGPGSYNEQFF
TRBJ2-3	TRBV12-3/TRBV12-4	CASSSSARNTQYF
TRBJ1-5	TRBV6-1	CASSPPGKTNQPQHF
TRBJ2-7	TRBV20-1	CSASFSGRFHEQYF
TRBJ2-1	TRBV6-2/TRBV6-3	CASLKGLPYNEQFF
TRBJ1-1	TRBV5-1	CASSENTNTEAFF
TRBJ2-1	TRBV7-9	CASSLRREGVHNEQFF
TRBJ2-6	TRBV20-1	CSARGAAPLSGANVLTF
TRBJ1-1	TRBV20-1	CSANPMNTEAFF
TRBJ1-2	TRBV29-1	CSAGQGIYGYTF